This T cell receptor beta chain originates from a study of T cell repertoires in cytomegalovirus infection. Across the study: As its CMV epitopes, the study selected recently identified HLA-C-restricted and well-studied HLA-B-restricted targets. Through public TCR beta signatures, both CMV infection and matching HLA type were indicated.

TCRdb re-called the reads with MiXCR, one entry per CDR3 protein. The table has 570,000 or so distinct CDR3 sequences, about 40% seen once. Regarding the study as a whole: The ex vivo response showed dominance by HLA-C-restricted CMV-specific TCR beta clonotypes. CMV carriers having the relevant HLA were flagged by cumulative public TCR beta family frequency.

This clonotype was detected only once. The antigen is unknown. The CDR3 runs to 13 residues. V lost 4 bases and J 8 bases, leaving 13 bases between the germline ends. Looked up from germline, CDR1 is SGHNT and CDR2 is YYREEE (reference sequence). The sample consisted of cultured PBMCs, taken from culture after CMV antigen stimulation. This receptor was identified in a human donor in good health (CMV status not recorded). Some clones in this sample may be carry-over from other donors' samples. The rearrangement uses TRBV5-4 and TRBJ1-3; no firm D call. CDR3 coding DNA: TGTGCCAGCAGCCTTGGTCCTGATGACACCATATATTTT. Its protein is CASSLGPDDTIYF.